This TCR beta chain comes out of a study of cytomegalovirus exposure and HLA in healthy donors. PCR employed 60 Vbeta and 13 Jbeta primers. Using immunoSEQ multiplex PCR, the repertoire was profiled, and TCRdb retains in-frame clones only, with some absent. Among around 140,000 clones listed, roughly 60% were seen once. A few counts support this clone. Its specificity is unknown. Looked up from germline, CDR1 is MGHDK and CDR2 is SYGVNS. Trimming removed 4 bases at V and 4 bases at J, with 16 bases between. The CDR3 spans 15 residues. General study points: The study labeled about 160 TCR beta chains cytomegalovirus-associated.

The sequenced sample consisted of PBMCs. The source of this sequence is a woman between 35 and 50 years old in good health and CMV-seronegative. The chain combines TRBV25-1 with TRBJ1-1; D is perhaps TRBD1 (6 bases). CDR3 in amino acids: CASSGRGAVSTEAFF. Written as DNA, the CDR3 is TGTGCCAGCAGTGGTCGGGGGGCAGTTAGCACTGAAGCTTTCTTT.